This T cell receptor beta chain came from a study of blood T cell repertoires in COVID-19 (dated by TCRdb to 2020 to 2022). In terms of the full investigation: The collaborator samples originated in the United States, Italy and Spain and spanned the acute and convalescent phases of COVID-19. The material from the prospective study consisted of cDNA or gDNA derived from T cells, B-cell-depleted T cells, or PBMCs. Deeply sampled blood TCRbeta repertoires from subjects exposed to, actively infected with, or recovered from COVID-19 were included in the dataset. The repertoires were released in a freely available public database intended as a resource for research on the immune response to SARS-CoV-2. The samples were drawn from two sources: the first 160 participants of the ongoing ImmuneRACE study, and 1,254 subjects contributed by 6 global collaborators. Sample metadata almost always included a de-identified subject ID, COVID-19 status, age in years and sex. Where HLA class I and class II types were available, the types were taken from metadata supplied by the sample provider, not from assay-based typing. Study-wide findings and limitations: Clinical and demographic metadata were provided uncurated, with the amount varying by source and participant.

The collaborating institutions used their own protocols to collect whole blood in K2EDTA tubes. For TCRbeta analysis, collaborator samples were shipped as frozen whole blood, as isolated PBMCs, or as DNA extracted from either sample type. The immunoSEQ Assay, a bias-controlled multiplex PCR, was used to amplify TCRbeta CDR3 regions from genomic DNA. The original methods were these. The number of nucleated cells in each sample was estimated from the amplification of reference gene primers within the assay. To quantify the absolute abundance of each unique TCRbeta CDR3 rearrangement, sequence reads were collapsed and filtered. For each sample, productive Simpson clonality was calculated as the square root of Simpson's diversity index across productive rearrangements. TCRdb's version of the immuneACCESS table is confined to in-frame rearrangements and falls short of the full clone set. An unresolved V gene accounts for under half of the shortfall where checked; the remainder is of unknown origin. V, J and clone size are those of that table, while D and trimming were read from the DNA. Recorded for this sample are 180,000 or so clones; 70% to 90% of them occurred a single time. The leading ten clones occupy under 3% of the sample.

The V end loses 2 bases and the J end loses 6 bases, and a stretch of 14 bases separates them. Taken from cysteine to phenylalanine, the CDR3 has 14 residues. The retained sequence is limited to the CDR3, 42 bases, with the frame set at the first base. As encoded in the germline V gene, CDR1 is KGHSH while CDR2 is LQKENI. Regarding this clone: Its antigen is currently not known. There are no base qualities to consult, and no much larger clone falls within one base.

The sequencing input was peripheral blood. This TCR came from a woman aged 25 to 39 with active or convalescent COVID-19. This chain joins TRBV18 to TRBJ2-7; TRBD1 is possibly the D segment (5 matching bases). Read as DNA, the sequence is TGTGCCAGCTCACCAGTCCTGGGCGACAGCGAGCAGTACTTC. Its amino acids are CASSPVLGDSEQYF.